This T cell receptor (beta chain) was retrieved from a study of T cell responses to AZD1222 COVID-19 vaccine. The repertoire was sequenced with immunoSEQ multiplex PCR; TCRdb's copy has only in-frame clones and lacks some. Of 85,000 to 110,000 clones in the sample, 90% to 95% are singletons; the top ten hold 35% to 50%. The germline gives CDR1 SGHAT, CDR2 FQNNGV. The V end was cut by 0 bases, the J end by 9 bases, with 15 bases between. The CDR3 is 16 residues long. This chain connects TRBV11-2 to TRBJ1-6; D ambiguous. This receptor was taken from an adult in good health. The material was peripheral blood, obtained on day 0 of AZD1222 vaccination. The CDR3 loop is CASSLDLGEVGSPLHF. In DNA, the CDR3 is TGTGCCAGCAGCTTAGATCTTGGGGAAGTAGGTTCACCCCTCCACTTT.